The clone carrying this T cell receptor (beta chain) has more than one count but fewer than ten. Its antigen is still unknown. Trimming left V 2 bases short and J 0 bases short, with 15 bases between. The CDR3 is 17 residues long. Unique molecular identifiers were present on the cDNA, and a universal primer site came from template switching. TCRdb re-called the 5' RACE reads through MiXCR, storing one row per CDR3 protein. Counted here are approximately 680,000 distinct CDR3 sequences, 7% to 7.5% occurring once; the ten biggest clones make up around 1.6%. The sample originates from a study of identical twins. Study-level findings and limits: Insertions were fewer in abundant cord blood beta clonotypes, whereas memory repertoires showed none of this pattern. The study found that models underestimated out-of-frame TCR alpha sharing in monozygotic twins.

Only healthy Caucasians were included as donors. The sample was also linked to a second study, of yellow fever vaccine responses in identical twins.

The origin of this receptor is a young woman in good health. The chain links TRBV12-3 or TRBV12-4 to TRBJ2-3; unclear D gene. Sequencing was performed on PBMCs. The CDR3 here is CASSLRDPMGSTDTQYF. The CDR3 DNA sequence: TGTGCCAGCAGTTTAAGGGATCCTATGGGGAGCACAGATACGCAGTATTTT.